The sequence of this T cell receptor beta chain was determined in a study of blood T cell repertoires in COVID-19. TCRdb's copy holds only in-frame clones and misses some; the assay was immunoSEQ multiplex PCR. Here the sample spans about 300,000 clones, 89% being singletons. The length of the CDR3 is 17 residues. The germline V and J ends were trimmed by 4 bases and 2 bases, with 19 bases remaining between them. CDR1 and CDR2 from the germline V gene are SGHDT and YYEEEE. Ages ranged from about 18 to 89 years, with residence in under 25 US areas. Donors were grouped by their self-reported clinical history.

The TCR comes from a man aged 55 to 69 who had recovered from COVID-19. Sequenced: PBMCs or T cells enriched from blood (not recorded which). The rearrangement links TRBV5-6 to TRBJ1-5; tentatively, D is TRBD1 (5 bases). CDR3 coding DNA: TGTGCCAGCAGCCAGGGCGGACTACTAAGGGGCAATCAGCCCCAGCATTTT. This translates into CASSQGGLLRGNQPQHF.